What follows are 10 T cell receptor beta chains derived from one specimen sequenced in a study of beta chain features in type 1 diabetes (dated by TCRdb to 2016 to 2019). Libraries were built with the immunoSEQ multiplex PCR assay. The High Capacity cDNA Reverse Transcription Kit was used to reverse transcribe all of the isolated RNA, meaning that expressed TCRB transcripts were what got sequenced. TCRdb's version of the immuneACCESS table is confined to in-frame rearrangements and falls short of the full clone set. An unresolved V gene accounts for under half of the shortfall where checked; the remainder is of unknown origin. For this sample the table gives just under 150,000 clones, of which 8% to 13% were detected only once. Approximately 1.3% of the sample goes to the ten largest clones. The sample taken for sequencing was naive CD4+ T cells from blood. Reading the label with the study, this specimen's cell subset or site is: true naive CD4+ T cells. Receptors were obtained from a man aged 18-30 years in good health.

This clone appeared once. The chain has TRBV5-4 and TRBJ1-5; D unresolved. V was pared by 4 bases and J by 5 bases, with 13 bases between. The germline gives CDR1 SGHNT, CDR2 YYREEE (reference sequence). The CDR3 is 14 amino acids. CDR3 residues: CASSQADPDQPQHF. For the CDR3, the DNA is TGTGCCAGCAGCCAAGCGGACCCCGATCAGCCCCAGCATTTT.

Only a few counts were recorded for this clone. V and J are TRBV4-3 and TRBJ1-2; D might be TRBD1 (5 bases). The CDR3 loop spans 16 amino acids. V gave up 0 bases and J gave up 8 bases, with 19 bases separating them. The germline V gene has CDR1 LGHNA and CDR2 YSLEER. For the CDR3, the DNA is TGCGCCAGCAGCCAAGATCTGAGTGGGGGGGGATTCGGCTACACCTTC. Translation gives CASSQDLSGGGFGYTF.

This chain connects TRBV5-1 to TRBJ1-4; D possibly corresponds to TRBD1 (5 bases). V was cut by 2 bases and J by 3 bases, with 8 bases left in between. Per the germline V gene, CDR1 is SGHRS and CDR2 is YFSETQ. This CDR3 region has 14 residues. The CDR3 loop reads CASSFSGANEKLFF. The CDR3 DNA follows: TGCGCCAGCAGCTTTTCGGGGGCTAATGAAAAACTGTTTTTT.

J is TRBJ1-5 and V is TRBV4-2; 7 bases agree with TRBD1. Trimming removed 8 bases from V and 2 bases from J; junction bases left unmatched: 9. The CDR3 has 15 amino acids. Germline V gives CDR1 LGHNA, CDR2 YNFKEQ. The DNA for the CDR3 is TGTGCCAGCGGATTAACAGGGGAGGGCAATCAGCCCCAGCATTTT. Translated, it gives CASGLTGEGNQPQHF.

This sequence joins TRBV19 and TRBJ1-1; 9 bases map to TRBD1. The CDR3 extends over 14 amino acids. CDR1 and CDR2 from the germline V gene are LNHDA and SQIVND (reference sequence). Trimming removed 8 bases from V and 5 bases from J; junction bases left unmatched: 9. This chain's CDR3 is CASGGDRVETEAFF. The CDR3 DNA follows: TGTGCCAGTGGAGGGGACAGGGTTGAAACTGAAGCTTTCTTT.

This clone occurred a few times. V and J are TRBV5-6 and TRBJ2-1; maybe TRBD2 (7 bases). Germline V gives CDR1 SGHDT, CDR2 YYEEEE. This CDR3 comprises 16 residues. V lost 0 bases and J 5 bases, leaving 15 bases between the germline ends. The CDR3 reads CASSLAFGGGNNEQFF. As DNA, the CDR3 is TGTGCCAGCAGCTTGGCCTTTGGCGGGGGCAACAATGAGCAGTTCTTC. Drawing the rest from reference TRBV5-6 and TRBJ2-1, the complete variable domain is DAGVTQSPTHLIKTRGQQVTLRCSPKSGHDTVSWYQQALGQGPQFIFQYYEEEERQRGNFPDRFSGHQFPNYSSELNVNALLLGDSALYLCASSLAFGGGNNEQFFGPGTRLTVL.

The chain has TRBV5-4 and TRBJ2-2; D gene uncertain. Germline values: CDR1 SGHNT, CDR2 YYREEE (reference sequence). The ends were cut back, 3 bases at V and 1 base at J, with 4 bases in the middle. The CDR3 covers 13 residues. CDR3 sequence: CASSYRNTGELFF. The CDR3 nucleotides are TGTGCCAGCAGCTACAGGAACACCGGGGAGCTGTTTTTT.

This clone has only a few counts. The V and J genes are TRBV7-2 and TRBJ2-5; a possible D gene is TRBD1 (6 bases). V was trimmed by 6 bases and J by 4 bases, leaving 15 bases between them. In germline, CDR1 is SGHTA, CDR2 FQGNSA. This CDR3 has 14 residues. The CDR3 loop reads CASSPGAAGETQYF. The CDR3 nucleotides read TGTGCCAGCAGTCCAGGGGCCGCGGGAGAGACCCAGTACTTC.

This clone was counted between two and nine times. V usage is TRBV7-3 and J usage is TRBJ2-7; tentatively, D is TRBD1 (6 bases). V shed 4 bases and J shed 4 bases, with 8 bases lying between them. The CDR3 loop spans 12 amino acids. Per the germline V gene, CDR1 is SGHTA and CDR2 is FQGTGA. CDR3 in DNA: TGTGCCAGCAGCTCCACAGGGTACGAGCAGTACTTC. Translated: CASSSTGYEQYF.

This clone was seen only once. DNA of the CDR3: TGTGCCAGCAGTGATCGGGGGAACGGGGCAGATACGCAGTATTTT. The encoded protein is CASSDRGNGADTQYF. The J gene is TRBJ2-3, the V gene TRBV6-1; maybe TRBD2 (6 bases). Between the trimmed V and J ends, which lost 3 bases and 4 bases, there was a span of 14 bases. Germline CDR1 is MNHNS and CDR2 is SASEGT. The CDR3 length is 15 residues.